What follows are 17 T cell receptor beta chains derived from one specimen sequenced in a study of blood T cell repertoires in COVID-19. Sequencing used immunoSEQ multiplex PCR; TCRdb keeps in-frame clones, though not all of them. This repertoire shows over 200,000 clones, over 65% found once; its top ten account for 3.3%. Sequencing was done on a sample of peripheral blood. These receptors all come from a woman older than 75 with acute or convalescent COVID-19.

The chain has TRBV11-2 and TRBJ2-3, with 8 bases matching TRBD2. The length of the CDR3 is 15 residues. V lost 5 bases to trimming and J lost 1 base; unmatched junction nucleotides: 5. Germline values: CDR1 SGHAT, CDR2 FQNNGV. The CDR3 reads CASSAGGAGTDTQYF. CDR3 bases: TGTGCCAGCAGCGCCGGGGGGGCCGGCACAGATACGCAGTATTTT.

CDR3 nucleotides: TGTGCCAGTAGTAGGACAGGGGCTTGGAGCAATCAGCCCCAGCATTTT. Translating it yields CASSRTGAWSNQPQHF. The chain uses TRBV19 and TRBJ1-5, with 9 bases that match TRBD1. This CDR3 contains 16 residues. The V gene end was trimmed by 4 bases and the J gene end by 1 base; junction bases not matched to a gene: 5. CDR1 and CDR2 (germline): LNHDA, SQIVND (reference sequence).

The chain uses TRBV5-1 and TRBJ2-3, with TRBD1 as a possible D gene (5 bases). Looked up from germline, CDR1 is SGHRS and CDR2 is YFSETQ. This CDR3 comprises 16 residues. Trimming cost V 4 bases and J 4 bases, with 19 bases left between them. The CDR3 DNA reads as TGCGCCAGCAGCGACAGCAGGTCATTCACGGCAGATACGCAGTATTTT. It codes for CASSDSRSFTADTQYF.

This chain connects TRBV4-2 to TRBJ2-2; the match to TRBD2 covers 11 bases. Germline lookup yields CDR1 LGHNA and CDR2 YNFKEQ. V trimming: 0 bases; J trimming: 7 bases; junction bases outside the gene matches: 10. The CDR3 has 18 residues. CDR3 sequence reads: CASSQEVLAGGPGGELFF. Written as DNA, the CDR3 is TGTGCCAGCAGCCAAGAGGTATTAGCGGGAGGGCCTGGCGGGGAGCTGTTTTTT.

The chain carries TRBV7-9 and TRBJ1-4; D unclear. Deletions cut 8 bases from V and 3 bases from J, with 10 bases between. CDR3 size: 13 residues. The V gene's germline CDR1 is SEHNR and CDR2 FQNEAQ (reference sequence). In DNA form, the CDR3 reads TGTGCCAGCGGGAGCGGCCCTAATGAAAAACTGTTTTTT. It specifies CASGSGPNEKLFF.

A word on this clone: This CDR3 is also generated by other DNA sequences in the sample. The gene calls are TRBV2 and TRBJ2-5, with 7 bases lining up with TRBD1. CDR3 size: 14 residues. V was pared by 6 bases and J by 1 base, with 5 bases of the junction left unmatched. CDR1 is SNHLY and CDR2 is FYNNEI in the germline V gene. CDR3 amino acids: CASSKGALQETQYF. The CDR3 region has the DNA TGTGCCAGCAGCAAGGGGGCCCTCCAAGAGACCCAGTACTTC.

The chain joins TRBV6-1 to TRBJ2-3; possibly TRBD1 for D (6 bases). The germline CDR1 and CDR2 sequences are MNHNS and SASEGT. The CDR3 is 15 amino acids. The V and J ends lost 3 bases and 6 bases respectively, with 16 bases between them. CDR3 residues: CASSDGSQGFDTQYF. As DNA, the CDR3 is TGTGCCAGCAGTGATGGGAGTCAGGGGTTCGATACGCAGTATTTT.

The chain employs TRBV20-1 and TRBJ1-1, with D perhaps matching TRBD1 (5 bases). Germline V gives CDR1 DFQATT, CDR2 SNEGSKA (reference sequence). Trimming shortened V by 3 bases and J by 1 base, and 9 bases separated the two germline ends. There are 13 residues in the CDR3. CDR3 coding DNA: TGCAGTGCTAGTGACAGTCCGAACACTGAAGCTTTCTTT. Translation: CSASDSPNTEAFF.

The V and J genes are TRBV4-1 and TRBJ1-6; perhaps TRBD1 as D (5 bases). V was trimmed by 3 bases and J by 9 bases, leaving 18 bases between them. This CDR3 has 16 amino acids. From germline, CDR1 is MGHRA and CDR2 YSYEKL. This chain's CDR3 is CASSHPPVGRGSPLHF. CDR3 sequence (DNA): TGCGCCAGCAGCCACCCCCCGGTCGGAAGGGGTTCACCCCTCCACTTT.

This chain links TRBV6-5 with TRBJ1-2, with 10 bases identical to TRBD1. Per the germline V gene, CDR1 is MNHEY and CDR2 is SVGAGI. The CDR3 contains 14 residues. With 6 bases clipped from V and 6 bases from J, the junction kept 7 bases outside the gene matches. Here the CDR3 DNA reads TGTGCCAGCAGAAGACAGGGGGCGGTTAATGGCTACACCTTC. Residues: CASRRQGAVNGYTF.

The J gene is TRBJ1-2, the V gene TRBV3-1 (or the pseudogene TRBV3-2); 8 bases align to TRBD1. V was pared by 1 base and J by 8 bases, with 9 bases of the junction left unmatched. The CDR3 totals 15 residues. The germline V gene has CDR1 LGHDT and CDR2 YNNKEL (reference sequence). The DNA for the CDR3 is TGTGCCAGCAGCCAAGCCTCAGGGGGCGCCGGGGGCTACACCTTC. It encodes CASSQASGGAGGYTF.

This clone has just one count. The CDR3 bases are TGTGCCAGCAGTTACTCCTCCAGGGTCGAATCACCCCTCCACTTT. Its translation is CASSYSSRVESPLHF. V usage is TRBV6-5 and J usage is TRBJ1-6; tentative D call: TRBD1 (5 bases). The CDR3 contains 15 residues. Germline V gene sequence: CDR1 MNHEY, CDR2 SVGAGI. V lost 0 bases, J lost 10 bases, and 13 bases lay in between.

This clone has just a few counts. This rearrangement joins TRBV27 to TRBJ1-6; D is possibly TRBD1 (5 bases). The CDR3 sequence is 14 residues long. The V end lost 6 bases, the J end lost 6 bases, and 12 bases lay between the germline ends. Germline CDR1 and CDR2: MNHEY and SMNVEV (reference sequence). The chain's CDR3 is CASRFDSLNSPLHF. The CDR3 nucleotides read TGTGCCAGCAGATTCGACAGCCTTAATTCACCCCTCCACTTT.

This clone was recorded only once. CDR3: CASSSGTDISGNTIYF. The CDR3 bases are TGTGCCAGCAGTTCCGGGACTGATATCTCTGGAAACACCATATATTTT. The rearrangement links TRBV6-5 to TRBJ1-3; the D gene is possibly TRBD1 (5 bases). Trimming left V 4 bases short and J 0 bases short, with 13 bases between. The CDR3 consists of 16 residues. Germline V gives CDR1 MNHEY, CDR2 SVGAGI.

This clone showed up just a few times. This chain connects TRBV18 to TRBJ1-3; D not resolved. The CDR3 has 15 residues. Germline CDR1 is KGHSH and CDR2 is LQKENI. V was pared by 2 bases and J by 0 bases, with 8 bases between. CDR3 in amino acids: CASSPSQNSGNTIYF. CDR3 coding DNA: TGTGCCAGCTCACCAAGTCAGAACTCTGGAAACACCATATATTTT.

The chain joins TRBV18 to TRBJ1-1; 7 bases align to TRBD1. The CDR3 consists of 14 residues. The germline V gene encodes CDR1 KGHSH and CDR2 LQKENI. The V segment lost 3 bases and the J segment 6 bases; nucleotides outside the gene matches: 7. The DNA for the CDR3 is TGTGCCAGCTCACCGGGCACAGGGGTCCCTGAAGCTTTCTTT. Translated: CASSPGTGVPEAFF.

The chain is built from TRBV14 and TRBJ2-3; D call uncertain. CDR1 is SGHDN, CDR2 FVKESK, per germline. This CDR3 comprises 17 residues. Trimming shortened V by 4 bases and J by 2 bases, and 19 bases separated the two germline ends. The CDR3, as DNA: TGTGCCAGCAGCCGACTTGATTTGTGGTCGAACACAGATACGCAGTATTTT. Its protein is CASSRLDLWSNTDTQYF.